The clone carrying this T cell receptor beta chain was found once. These data belong to a study of blood T cell repertoires in COVID-19. Study background: From the United States, Italy and Spain came samples of acute and convalescent COVID-19.

The V gene's germline CDR1 is MNHNS and CDR2 SASEGT. Trimming took 3 bases from V and 5 from J; bases not matched to a gene: 5. The CDR3 covers 14 residues. Sequencing used immunoSEQ multiplex PCR; TCRdb keeps in-frame clones, though not all of them. The sample has tens of thousands of clones; 80% to 90% are singletons. The source material was peripheral blood. The chain recombines TRBV6-1 with TRBJ1-1; 8 bases match TRBD1. The receptor's source is a woman in her 50s with acute or convalescent COVID-19. This chain's CDR3 is CASSDQGATTEAFF. The CDR3 coding sequence is TGTGCCAGCAGTGACCAGGGGGCAACAACTGAAGCTTTCTTT.